Listed below are T cell receptor beta chains from one sample, sequenced in a study of T-cell memory formation after mild COVID-19. TCRdb independently ran MiXCR on the 5' RACE reads; one entry per CDR3 protein. The sample consists of about 27,000 distinct CDR3 sequences, around 7% of them appearing once. Material for sequencing was PBMCs or a T cell subset sorted from them (not recorded which). Every receptor here comes from an adult woman who had mild COVID-19 (a few samples of this study predate the infection). Cell type and time point are not known. CDR3s include the opening cysteine and the closing phenylalanine or tryptophan. Clone sizes are given selectively: once, few, many, or a class where the clone is expanded.

TRBJ2-7 | TRBV7-2 | many | CASTTATGSYEQYF
TRBJ1-2 | TRBV4-2 | many | CASSPRQGANYGYTF
TRBJ1-2 | TRBV10-3 | . | CAISDRGTGGRYGYTF
TRBJ2-3 | TRBV19 | many | CASTLGAADTQYF
TRBJ2-3 | TRBV7-7 | many | CASSSGLSSTDTQYF
TRBJ2-7 | TRBV15 | many | CATSRDGDYEQYF
TRBJ2-2 | TRBV7-6 | many | CASGTGIRNTGELFF
TRBJ2-1 | TRBV7-9 | many | CASSLDGGAWNEQFF
TRBJ2-7 | TRBV12-3/TRBV12-4 | many | CASSLLDEQYF
TRBJ2-1 | TRBV20-1 | many | CSVLDGRFNEQFF
TRBJ1-1 | TRBV5-1 | many | CASSRLNTEAFF
TRBJ2-5 | TRBV5-4 | many | CASSLDRQETQYF
TRBJ2-7 | TRBV20-1 | many | CSAPLTGRDRASYEQYF
TRBJ2-5 | TRBV24-1 | many | CATSDSIVTGTLQETQYF
TRBJ2-5 | TRBV7-9 | many | CASSFLAAYQETQYF